The present TCR beta chain was sequenced within a study of T-cell memory formation after mild COVID-19. About the research overall: The two donors had largely donor-specific TCR clusters. Findings and caveats of the study: CD8+ contracting clones occupied EMRA, while CD4+ ones occupied mainly CM and EM. In pre-infection memory, a portion of responding clones appeared, which suggested that cross-reactive memory joined.

This clonotype was seen repeatedly, ten times or more. What it binds is not known. Germline CDR1 and CDR2: DFQATT and SNEGSKA (reference sequence). CDR3 length: 15 residues. With 4 bases clipped from V and 2 bases from J, the junction kept 4 bases outside the gene matches. MiXCR, run by TCRdb on the 5' RACE reads, gives a single entry per CDR3 protein. Here the sample spans 140,000 to 150,000 distinct CDR3 sequences, approximately 5.7% being singletons. The sequenced sample consisted of PBMCs or a T cell subset sorted from them (not recorded which). The chain recombines TRBV20-1 with TRBJ2-5; 13 nucleotides agree with TRBD2. The origin of this receptor is an adult woman who had mild COVID-19 (a few samples of this study predate the infection). Cell type and time point are not known. Written as DNA, the CDR3 is TGCAGTGCTACCCGGACTAGCGGGAGTCAAGAGACCCAGTACTTC. This codes for CSATRTSGSQETQYF.